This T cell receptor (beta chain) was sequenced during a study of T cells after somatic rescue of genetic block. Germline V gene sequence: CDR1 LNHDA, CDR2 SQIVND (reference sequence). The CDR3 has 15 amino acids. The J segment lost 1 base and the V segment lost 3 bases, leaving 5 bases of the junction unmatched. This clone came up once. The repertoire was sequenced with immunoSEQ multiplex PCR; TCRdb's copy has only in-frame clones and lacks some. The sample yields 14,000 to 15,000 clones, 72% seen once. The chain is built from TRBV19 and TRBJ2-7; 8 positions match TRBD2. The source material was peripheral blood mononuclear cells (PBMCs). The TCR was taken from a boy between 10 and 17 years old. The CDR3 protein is CASSISSGLSYEQYF. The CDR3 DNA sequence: TGTGCCAGTAGTATCTCTAGCGGGCTTTCCTACGAGCAGTACTTC.